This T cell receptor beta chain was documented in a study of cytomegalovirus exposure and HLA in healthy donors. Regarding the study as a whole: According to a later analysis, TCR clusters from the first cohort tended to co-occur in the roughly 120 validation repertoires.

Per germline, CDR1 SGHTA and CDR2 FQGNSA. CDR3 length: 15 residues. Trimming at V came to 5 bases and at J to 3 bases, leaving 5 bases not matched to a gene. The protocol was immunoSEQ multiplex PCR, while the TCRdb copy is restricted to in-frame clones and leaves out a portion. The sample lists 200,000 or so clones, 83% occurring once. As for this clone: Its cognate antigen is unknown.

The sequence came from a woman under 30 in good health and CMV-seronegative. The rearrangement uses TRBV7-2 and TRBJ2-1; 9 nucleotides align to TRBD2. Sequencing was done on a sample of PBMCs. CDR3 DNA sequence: TGTGCCAGCAGCCAAATAGCGGGGGTCTACAATGAGCAGTTCTTC. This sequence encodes CASSQIAGVYNEQFF.